This T cell receptor beta chain appears in the sequencing data of a study of cytomegalovirus exposure and HLA in healthy donors. Study findings and constraints: TCR beta chain V- and J-gene trimming was linked, in a later analysis, to a missense variant in DCLRE1C. In a later analysis, at a false discovery rate of 0.05, roughly 18,000 TCR beta sequences were associated with HLA alleles. An assumption of roughly uniform sequencing depth across donors underlay the presence/absence analyses.

Primers: 60 Vbeta forward and 13 Jbeta reverse. How the authors handled the data: In a later analysis, the count reached 82 million or so unique TCR beta chains, with roughly 12 million shared. Using immunoSEQ multiplex PCR, the repertoire was profiled, and TCRdb retains in-frame clones only, with some absent. That table supplies the V and J calls and clone size; D and trimming were determined from the DNA. The repertoire holds approximately 150,000 clones, with around 76% as singletons. The CDR3 runs 13 residues. CDR1 and CDR2 from the germline V gene are SQVTM and ANQGSEA. With 5 bases removed from V and 2 bases from J, the gap between germline ends came to 10 bases. Points on this clone: As yet, its antigen is unknown.

This TCR was sampled from a man aged 55 to 69 in good health and CMV-seronegative. Material: PBMCs. The J gene is TRBJ2-1, the V gene TRBV29-1; no reliable D call. CDR3 sequence (DNA): TGCAGCGTTCGTCTGGCCACCTACAATGAGCAGTTCTTC. Its translation is CSVRLATYNEQFF.